Here is one T cell receptor beta chain with its context. Its antigen is as yet unknown. Primers: 60 Vbeta forward and 13 Jbeta reverse. Methods used by the authors: It was a later analysis that counted about 80 million unique TCR beta chains, of which about 10 million were shared. Data came from immunoSEQ multiplex PCR; TCRdb stores just in-frame clones and leaves some out. V and J calls and clone size are as listed in that table; D and trimming were resolved from the DNA. The table includes about 200,000 clones, about 78% detected once. This sample was taken from a study of cytomegalovirus exposure and HLA in healthy donors. Overall study context: A prior analysis found 95 million to 140 million unique TCR beta sequences from approximately 200 million T cells. Study-level results: It is likely that the observed cluster of highly shared sequence variants was a sequencing artifact.

Trimming left V 1 base short and J 3 bases short, with 10 bases between. Germline CDR1 is MGHRA and CDR2 is YSYEKL. This CDR3 contains 14 residues. Material: PBMCs. The genes are TRBV4-1 and TRBJ2-7; TRBD2 is a possible D gene (5 bases). This clonotype originated in a woman in her thirties in good health and CMV-seronegative. The CDR3 spells CASSQGGSGYEQYF. CDR3 nucleotides: TGCGCCAGCAGCCAAGGAGGGTCGGGCTACGAGCAGTACTTC.